This T cell receptor (beta chain) was sequenced during a study of blood T cell repertoires in COVID-19. Per the germline V gene, CDR1 is SGHKS and CDR2 is YYEKEE (reference sequence). The CDR3 sequence is 13 residues long. Trimming took 1 base from V and 2 from J, leaving 7 bases between them. TCRdb's copy holds only in-frame clones and misses some; the assay was immunoSEQ multiplex PCR. Of about 190,000 clones in the sample, roughly 80% were seen once. This sequence joins TRBV5-5 and TRBJ2-7; the D is unclear. Specimen: peripheral blood. The clonotype comes from a woman between 50 and 59 years old with acute or convalescent COVID-19. This chain's CDR3 is CASSLITPYEQYF. CDR3 nucleotide sequence: TGTGCCAGCAGCTTGATAACTCCCTACGAGCAGTACTTC.